Detailed here is one T cell receptor (beta chain). Other nucleotide sequences from this sample produce the same CDR3. Seattle enrolled patients during active infection and tracked them longitudinally. This record comes from a study of blood T cell repertoires in COVID-19. On the study more broadly: Collection of acute and convalescent COVID-19 samples took place in the United States, Italy and Spain. PBMCs, B-cell-depleted T cells, or T cells provided the cDNA or gDNA that made up the material.

Methods used by the authors: Amplifying reference gene primers gave estimates of nucleated cell counts. Sequenced by immunoSEQ multiplex PCR; TCRdb stores in-frame clones only, minus some. The DNA gave D and trimming, while V, J and clone size come from that table. The table lists about 250,000 clones, about 80% of them singletons. The V gene's germline CDR1 is SGHTA and CDR2 FQGTGA. V lost 4 bases to trimming and J lost 3 bases; unmatched junction nucleotides: 2. CDR3 length equals 15 residues. The receptor's source is a person aged 70 to 85 with COVID-19, enrolled during active disease. The J gene is TRBJ2-5, the V gene TRBV7-3, with 13 bases identical to TRBD2. The sample consisted of peripheral blood. CDR3 protein: CASSSGLAGEETQYF. CDR3 bases: TGTGCCAGCAGCTCCGGACTAGCGGGGGAAGAGACCCAGTACTTC.